A selection of T cell receptor beta chains follows, all from one sample in a study of beta chain features in type 1 diabetes. Clones were sequenced by immunoSEQ multiplex PCR, and TCRdb holds only the in-frame ones, with some missing. The sample shows under 300,000 clones, around a quarter of them seen only once. The sequenced material came from central memory CD4+ T cells from blood. The source is a man aged 30 to 45 in good health. Both conserved end residues are part of each CDR3. D genes are given only for firm matches.

len	j_gene	v_gene	d_gene	CDR3aa
14	TRBJ1-1	TRBV2	-	CASNPVGLNTEAFF
13	TRBJ2-5	TRBV2	TRBD2	CATKRGEQETQYF
14	TRBJ2-7	TRBV2	-	CASSEVEAGHEQYF
14	TRBJ1-5	TRBV5-1	TRBD1	CASSFSGGQQPQHF
12	TRBJ2-1	TRBV30	TRBD2	CALAGDYNEQFF
14	TRBJ2-1	TRBV28	-	CATLGGVMNNEQFF
13	TRBJ2-3	TRBV7-2	-	CASSVLGTDTQYF
16	TRBJ2-7	TRBV7-2	TRBD2	CGSSSGLADYSYEQYF
17	TRBJ2-1	TRBV4-3	TRBD2	CASSQTSGTASYNEQFF
11	TRBJ1-1	TRBV20-1	-	CSARVQLEAFF
14	TRBJ2-3	TRBV4-3	TRBD2	CASSFRLATDTQYF
15	TRBJ2-7	TRBV7-9	TRBD1	CASSTGQASSYEQYF
15	TRBJ2-1	TRBV28	TRBD2	CASSSGLAGGNEQFF
9	TRBJ2-1	TRBV29-1	-	CSVDNEQFF
13	TRBJ2-6	TRBV7-2	-	CASSLAGANVLTF
15	TRBJ2-5	TRBV18	TRBD1	CASSPPQGARETQYF
13	TRBJ2-6	TRBV7-6	-	CASSVTGANVLTF
16	TRBJ2-3	TRBV5-1	TRBD2	CASSFSGGASTDTQYF
13	TRBJ1-1	TRBV30	TRBD1	CAWGQGWDTEAFF
13	TRBJ2-1	TRBV7-2	TRBD2	CASSPSSGLWGFF
12	TRBJ2-7	TRBV5-1	-	CASSLTSYEQYF
11	TRBJ1-2	TRBV21-1	-	CASSTHYGYTF
13	TRBJ2-1	TRBV18	-	CASSPGNYNEQFF
12	TRBJ1-2	TRBV29-1	TRBD1	CSGGQGTYGYTF
13	TRBJ2-7	TRBV30	TRBD2	CAWSHTSGYEQYF
15	TRBJ1-2	TRBV15	-	CATSRESGQGYGYTF
13	TRBJ2-5	TRBV7-2	-	CASSIGTKETQYF
16	TRBJ2-1	TRBV9	TRBD2	CASSPSSGRSYNEQFF
15	TRBJ2-3	TRBV5-4	-	CASSSSRGTTDTQYF
13	TRBJ1-2	TRBV28	-	CASSSSLVYGYTF
15	TRBJ2-2	TRBV30	TRBD1	CAWIGGQGITGELFF
15	TRBJ2-7	TRBV6-5	TRBD1	CASSYTRGRGSEQYF
17	TRBJ2-2	TRBV7-2	TRBD1	CASSSTGTASNTGELFF
13	TRBJ2-5	TRBV6-4	-	CASSARPRETQYF
13	TRBJ2-7	TRBV2	-	CASSTRGPYEQYF
13	TRBJ2-7	TRBV30	-	CASWAGSSYEQYF
11	TRBJ2-1	TRBV20-1	-	CSARRESGQFF
14	TRBJ2-2	TRBV5-4	-	CASSYSINTGELFF
14	TRBJ2-1	TRBV9	-	CASSGRSSYNEQFF
15	TRBJ2-2	TRBV7-2	-	CASSLFSRNTGELFF
15	TRBJ2-7	TRBV11-2	-	CASSLDGMSSYEQYF
14	TRBJ1-6	TRBV18	-	CASSPIRKDSPLHF
16	TRBJ1-4	TRBV7-2	-	CASSYGTTLGDEKLFF
15	TRBJ2-2	TRBV6-5	TRBD1	CASSHRGLGTGELFF
16	TRBJ2-7	TRBV25-1	TRBD1	CASSEGQVPSSYEQYF
13	TRBJ1-2	TRBV29-1	-	CSVEGYRGSDYTF
12	TRBJ1-1	TRBV29-1	-	CSVEAGPVEAFF
13	TRBJ2-1	TRBV28	-	CASSSAGPDEQFF
14	TRBJ2-3	TRBV5-1	-	CASRPGQSTDTQYF
15	TRBJ1-4	TRBV27	-	CASAPRWTKHEKLFF
14	TRBJ2-7	TRBV5-6	TRBD1	CASSPDREIYEQYF